This T cell receptor (beta chain) is from a study of cytomegalovirus exposure and HLA in healthy donors. Notes on this clone: Its antigen is not known.

Primers for the PCR totalled 60 Vbeta and 13 Jbeta. Libraries were prepared by immunoSEQ multiplex PCR; TCRdb keeps only in-frame clonotypes and omits some of them. Of about 140,000 clones in the sample, almost 85% were seen once. Trimming cost V 6 bases and J 4 bases, with 12 bases left between them. Germline CDR1 reads SNHLY; CDR2 reads FYNNEI. The CDR3 sequence is 13 residues long. General observations from the study: A later analysis found TCR association rates differed by HLA locus, highest for DRB1 and lowest for HLA-C. An ancestry cluster, one associated with Asian ancestry, reportedly showed fewer N-insertions than the approximately 650-donor mean in a later analysis. Later, an analysis found that common viral pathogens appeared to be linked with several of the most significant clusters.

The TCR was taken from a man aged 25-40 years in good health and CMV-seropositive. The rearrangement joins TRBV2 to TRBJ1-2; D is undetermined. Specimen: PBMCs. CDR3 DNA sequence: TGTGCCAGCAGGGGCTTGATCAGCTATGGCTACACCTTC. It codes for CASRGLISYGYTF. The full variable domain, with the rest looked up from reference TRBV2 and TRBJ1-2, is EPEVTQTPSHQVTQMGQEVILRCVPISNHLYFYWYRQILGQKVEFLVSFYNNEISEKSEIFDDQFSVERPDGSNFTLKIRSTKLEDSAMYFCASRGLISYGYTFGSGTRLTVV.